The entry below gives a single TCR beta chain sequence along with its context. The antigen remains unidentified. The data were taken from a study of post-analysis software for immune sequencing data. cDNA libraries for TCR beta contained unique molecular identifiers. TCRdb independently ran MiXCR on the PCR reads; one entry per CDR3 protein. The table includes 800,000 to 950,000 distinct CDR3 sequences, 53% detected once. Germline trimming cut 5 bases from V and 9 bases from J; bases unmatched to any gene: 7. Germline CDR1 SGHRS, CDR2 YFSETQ. This CDR3 spans 14 amino acids. Findings and caveats of the study: Relative to controls, patients had a few TRBV segments at higher frequency, with TRBV5-6, TRBV5-1 and TRBV20-1 among these.

Material: blood. This TCR was recovered from a girl between 10 and 17 years old with multiple sclerosis. V usage is TRBV5-1 and J usage is TRBJ2-1, with 11 bases lining up with TRBD2. The CDR3 coding sequence is TGCGCCAGCAGGGGACTAGCGGTAGAAACTGAGCAGTTCTTC. Translating it yields CASRGLAVETEQFF.